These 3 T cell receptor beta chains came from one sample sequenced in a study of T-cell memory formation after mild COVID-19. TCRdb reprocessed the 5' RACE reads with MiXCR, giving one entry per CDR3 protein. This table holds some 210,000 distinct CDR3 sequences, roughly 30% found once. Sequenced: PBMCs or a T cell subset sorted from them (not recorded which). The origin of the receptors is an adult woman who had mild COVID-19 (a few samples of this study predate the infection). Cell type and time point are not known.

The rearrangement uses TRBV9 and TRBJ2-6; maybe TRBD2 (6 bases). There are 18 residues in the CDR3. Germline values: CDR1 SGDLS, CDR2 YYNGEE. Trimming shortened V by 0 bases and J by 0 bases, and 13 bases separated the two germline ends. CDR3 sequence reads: CASSVARRGLSGANVLTF. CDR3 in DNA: TGTGCCAGCAGCGTAGCTCGAAGGGGACTCTCTGGGGCCAACGTCCTGACTTTC.

As DNA, the CDR3 is TGCGCCAGCAGCCTCGGGGGGACAGGAACCTACGAGCAGTACTTC. Encoded protein: CASSLGGTGTYEQYF. The gene calls are TRBV4-1 and TRBJ2-7, with a tentative D call TRBD1 (8 bases). This CDR3 has 15 residues. Looked up from germline, CDR1 is MGHRA and CDR2 is YSYEKL. V lost 4 bases, J lost 2 bases, and 15 bases lay in between.

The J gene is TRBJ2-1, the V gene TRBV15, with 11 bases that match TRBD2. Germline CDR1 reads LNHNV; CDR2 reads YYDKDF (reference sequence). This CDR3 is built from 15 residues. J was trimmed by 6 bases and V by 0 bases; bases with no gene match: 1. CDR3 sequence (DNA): TGTGCCACCAGCAGAGATACTAGCGGGAGCAATGAGCAGTTCTTC. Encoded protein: CATSRDTSGSNEQFF.